The clone carrying this T cell receptor (beta chain) has ten or more counts. Germline V gives CDR1 SGHTA, CDR2 FQGTGA. Trimming at V came to 4 bases and at J to 5 bases, leaving 0 bases not matched to a gene. This CDR3 spans 12 amino acids. Authors of the study amplified TCR beta CDR3 regions from RNA transcripts. Researchers ran a first-round RT-PCR on the TCR CDR3 using the HTBI primer set. TCRdb itself ran the multiplex PCR reads through MiXCR, one entry per CDR3 protein. The sample includes about half a million distinct CDR3 sequences, roughly 16% of them seen just once. This specimen comes from a study of T cells in Graves' hyperthyroidism and ophthalmopathy.

The receptor's source is a woman aged 30 to 39 with Graves' ophthalmopathy. The sample taken for sequencing was blood. The rearrangement links TRBV7-3 to TRBJ2-3; TRBD2 matches 7 bases. Here the CDR3 reads CASSSSGDTQYF. CDR3 bases: TGTGCCAGCAGCTCTAGCGGAGATACGCAGTATTTT.